This T cell receptor beta chain is from a study of blood T cell repertoires in COVID-19. Study-wide context: The origin of the acute and convalescent COVID-19 samples was the United States, Italy and Spain.

V lost 2 bases and J 5 bases, leaving 12 bases between the germline ends. The CDR3 covers 14 residues. Germline assignment: CDR1 MDHEN and CDR2 SYDVKM. This clone was seen a handful of times. In the authors' workflow: Researchers report that nucleated cell counts were estimated from reference gene primer amplification. Libraries were prepared by immunoSEQ multiplex PCR; TCRdb keeps only in-frame clonotypes and omits some of them. The DNA gave D and trimming, while V, J and clone size come from that table. The sample lists over 150,000 clones, around 86% occurring once. This sequence originates from a man aged 40-50 years with active or convalescent COVID-19. The chain joins TRBV28 to TRBJ1-2; no clear D gene. Material: peripheral blood. Here the CDR3 reads CASSLVSGSYGYTF. DNA of the CDR3: TGTGCCAGCAGTTTAGTGTCCGGGTCATATGGCTACACCTTC.